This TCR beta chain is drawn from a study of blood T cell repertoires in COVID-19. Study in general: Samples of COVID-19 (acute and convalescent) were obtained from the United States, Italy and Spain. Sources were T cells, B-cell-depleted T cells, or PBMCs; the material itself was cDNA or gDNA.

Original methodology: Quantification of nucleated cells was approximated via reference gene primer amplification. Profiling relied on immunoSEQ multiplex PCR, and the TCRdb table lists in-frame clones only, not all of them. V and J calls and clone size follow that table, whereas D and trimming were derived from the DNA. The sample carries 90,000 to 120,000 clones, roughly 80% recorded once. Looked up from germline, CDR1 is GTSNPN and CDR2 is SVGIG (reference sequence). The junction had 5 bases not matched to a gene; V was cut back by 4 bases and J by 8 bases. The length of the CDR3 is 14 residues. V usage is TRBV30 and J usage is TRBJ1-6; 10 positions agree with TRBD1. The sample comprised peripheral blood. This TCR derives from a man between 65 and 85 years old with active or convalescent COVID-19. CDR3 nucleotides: TGTGCCTGGAACCGCGGGACAGGGGATTCACCCCTCCACTTT. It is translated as CAWNRGTGDSPLHF.